This is a list of T cell receptor beta chains from one sample in a study of response to subunit inactivated influenza vaccine. One entry per CDR3 protein, called by TCRdb with MiXCR from the RT-PCR reads. The table includes a few hundred thousand distinct CDR3 sequences, 11% detected once. A further study also used this sample, focusing on T cells expressing NK-cell markers.

Sample: PBMCs from blood, taken on the day of vaccination. The receptors come from a man aged 45-65 years who received an inactivated influenza vaccine. Both conserved end residues are part of each CDR3. D genes are given only for firm matches. Clone size is shown for a subset of rows, as once, few, many or a class of expanded clone.

CDR3 protein: CASSLGDLSGGKLFF; CDR3 DNA: TGTGCCAGCAGCTTGGGGGACCTCTCGGGGGGAAAACTGTTTTTT; D gene: .; clone size: few; V gene: TRBV5-6; J gene: TRBJ1-4
CDR3 protein: CASSAEGTGVNQPQHF; CDR3 DNA: TGTGCCAGCAGCGCAGAAGGGACAGGGGTAAATCAGCCCCAGCATTTT; D gene: TRBD1; clone size: .; V gene: TRBV11-2; J gene: TRBJ1-5
CDR3 protein: CASTQGVSGANVLTF; CDR3 DNA: TGTGCCAGCACCCAAGGAGTCTCTGGGGCCAACGTCCTGACTTTC; D gene: .; clone size: .; V gene: TRBV6-1; J gene: TRBJ2-6
CDR3 protein: CASSEARGYGYTF; CDR3 DNA: TGTGCCAGCAGTGAAGCGAGAGGCTATGGCTACACCTTC; D gene: .; clone size: few; V gene: TRBV2; J gene: TRBJ1-2
CDR3 protein: CASSLVLFRPSTDTQYF; CDR3 DNA: TGTGCCAGCAGCTTGGTTCTTTTCCGTCCTAGCACAGATACGCAGTATTTT; D gene: .; clone size: .; V gene: TRBV5-5; J gene: TRBJ2-3
CDR3 protein: CASTGRGAYQETQYF; CDR3 DNA: TGTGCCAGCACGGGACGCGGGGCGTACCAAGAGACCCAGTACTTC; D gene: .; clone size: many; V gene: TRBV2; J gene: TRBJ2-5
CDR3 protein: CASILQGTYEQYF; CDR3 DNA: TGTGCCAGCATCCTACAGGGAACCTACGAGCAGTACTTC; D gene: .; clone size: .; V gene: TRBV12-3/TRBV12-4; J gene: TRBJ2-7
CDR3 protein: CASRTSGVEQYF; CDR3 DNA: TGTGCCAGCAGAACCAGTGGGGTCGAGCAGTACTTC; D gene: .; clone size: .; V gene: TRBV5-5; J gene: TRBJ2-7
CDR3 protein: CASSPFSSREQFF; CDR3 DNA: TGTGCCAGCAGCCCCTTTAGCAGTCGCGAGCAGTTCTTC; D gene: .; clone size: few; V gene: TRBV6-6; J gene: TRBJ2-1
CDR3 protein: CASSNRLAGALYEQFF; CDR3 DNA: TGTGCCAGCAGCAACCGACTAGCGGGAGCTCTTTATGAGCAGTTCTTC; D gene: TRBD2; clone size: few; V gene: TRBV7-6; J gene: TRBJ2-1
CDR3 protein: CASSYGTQNTGELFF; CDR3 DNA: TGTGCCAGCAGTTACGGGACACAGAACACCGGGGAGCTGTTTTTT; D gene: .; clone size: few; V gene: TRBV6-5; J gene: TRBJ2-2
CDR3 protein: CASSQGTSGITDTQYF; CDR3 DNA: TGCGCCAGCAGCCAAGGTACTAGCGGGATCACAGATACGCAGTATTTT; D gene: TRBD2; clone size: few; V gene: TRBV5-1; J gene: TRBJ2-3
CDR3 protein: CASSLGEFNTDTQYF; CDR3 DNA: TGTGCCAGCAGCTTAGGGGAATTCAACACAGATACGCAGTATTTT; D gene: .; clone size: few; V gene: TRBV11-2; J gene: TRBJ2-3
CDR3 protein: CASSELGPSRETQYF; CDR3 DNA: TGTGCCAGCAGTGAATTGGGGCCTTCACGGGAGACCCAGTACTTC; D gene: .; clone size: few; V gene: TRBV25-1; J gene: TRBJ2-5
CDR3 protein: CASSPSPTSGSSYEQYF; CDR3 DNA: TGTGCCAGCAGTCCTTCCCCCACTAGCGGGAGCTCCTACGAGCAGTACTTC; D gene: TRBD2; clone size: few; V gene: TRBV28; J gene: TRBJ2-7
CDR3 protein: CSVVGTGGGYTF; CDR3 DNA: TGCAGCGTTGTAGGGACAGGGGGTGGCTACACCTTC; D gene: TRBD1; clone size: .; V gene: TRBV29-1; J gene: TRBJ1-2
CDR3 protein: CSAFVAGIQETQYF; CDR3 DNA: TGCAGTGCTTTCGTTGCGGGGATACAAGAGACCCAGTACTTC; D gene: .; clone size: few; V gene: TRBV20-1; J gene: TRBJ2-5
CDR3 protein: CASSQVLWTSSYEQYF; CDR3 DNA: TGCGCCAGCAGCCAAGTGCTATGGACGAGCTCCTACGAGCAGTACTTC; D gene: .; clone size: .; V gene: TRBV4-1; J gene: TRBJ2-7
CDR3 protein: CASSHRLGLTGEQYF; CDR3 DNA: TGTGCCAGCAGTCACCGGTTGGGGCTGACTGGGGAGCAGTACTTC; D gene: .; clone size: .; V gene: TRBV7-6; J gene: TRBJ2-7
CDR3 protein: CSARKGSEKLFF; CDR3 DNA: TGCAGTGCTAGAAAGGGTAGTGAAAAACTGTTTTTT; D gene: .; clone size: .; V gene: TRBV20-1; J gene: TRBJ1-4
CDR3 protein: CASSTHGQPNEQFF; CDR3 DNA: TGTGCCAGCAGTACCCATGGACAGCCCAATGAGCAGTTCTTC; D gene: .; clone size: .; V gene: TRBV12-3/TRBV12-4; J gene: TRBJ2-1
CDR3 protein: CASSYLQGVLDETQYF; CDR3 DNA: TGTGCCAGCAGTTACTTACAGGGGGTTTTGGACGAGACCCAGTACTTC; D gene: TRBD1; clone size: .; V gene: TRBV6-2/TRBV6-3; J gene: TRBJ2-5
CDR3 protein: CASSWIGLANTGELFF; CDR3 DNA: TGTGCCAGCAGTTGGATCGGACTAGCGAACACCGGGGAGCTGTTTTTT; D gene: TRBD2; clone size: .; V gene: TRBV28; J gene: TRBJ2-2
CDR3 protein: CSVVGDTQYF; CDR3 DNA: TGCAGCGTTGTTGGGGATACGCAGTATTTT; D gene: .; clone size: .; V gene: TRBV29-1; J gene: TRBJ2-3
CDR3 protein: CASSLGFNAPYEQYF; CDR3 DNA: TGTGCCAGCAGCTTGGGGTTCAACGCCCCTTACGAGCAGTACTTC; D gene: .; clone size: few; V gene: TRBV5-5; J gene: TRBJ2-7
CDR3 protein: CASSYTQRGVGGELFF; CDR3 DNA: TGTGCCAGCAGTTACACCCAGCGGGGGGTCGGCGGGGAGCTGTTTTTT; D gene: TRBD2; clone size: few; V gene: TRBV6-5; J gene: TRBJ2-2
CDR3 protein: CASSFDDTGELFF; CDR3 DNA: TGTGCCAGCAGCTTTGATGACACCGGGGAGCTGTTTTTT; D gene: .; clone size: few; V gene: TRBV7-7; J gene: TRBJ2-2
CDR3 protein: CASTIITDRGGQPQHF; CDR3 DNA: TGTGCCAGCACCATAATTACCGACAGGGGCGGGCAGCCCCAGCATTTT; D gene: TRBD1; clone size: few; V gene: TRBV28; J gene: TRBJ1-5
CDR3 protein: CASSQSGYLSGSQGSTDTQYF; CDR3 DNA: TGTGCCAGCAGCCAATCAGGGTATCTGAGCGGGAGTCAAGGGAGCACAGATACGCAGTATTTT; D gene: TRBD2; clone size: .; V gene: TRBV3-1; J gene: TRBJ2-3
CDR3 protein: CASNYSGGVDLNQPQHF; CDR3 DNA: TGTGCCAGCAATTACTCGGGCGGTGTGGATCTTAATCAGCCCCAGCATTTT; D gene: .; clone size: .; V gene: TRBV6-2/TRBV6-3; J gene: TRBJ1-5
CDR3 protein: CASSYQGQKLFF; CDR3 DNA: TGTGCCAGCAGTTATCAGGGTCAAAAACTGTTTTTT; D gene: .; clone size: few; V gene: TRBV12-3/TRBV12-4; J gene: TRBJ1-4
CDR3 protein: CATSPLEGTEGKLFF; CDR3 DNA: TGTGCCACCAGCCCCCTCGAGGGGACAGAGGGAAAACTGTTTTTT; D gene: TRBD1; clone size: few; V gene: TRBV15; J gene: TRBJ1-4
CDR3 protein: CASIKGARAGGLYNEQFF; CDR3 DNA: TGTGCCAGCATCAAAGGGGCGAGAGCGGGGGGGCTCTACAATGAGCAGTTCTTC; D gene: TRBD2; clone size: few; V gene: TRBV12-3/TRBV12-4; J gene: TRBJ2-1
CDR3 protein: CASSPDNAYEQYF; CDR3 DNA: TGTGCCAGCTCACCAGATAACGCCTACGAGCAGTACTTC; D gene: .; clone size: many; V gene: TRBV18; J gene: TRBJ2-7
CDR3 protein: CASSLALESGNYEQYF; CDR3 DNA: TGCGCCAGCAGCTTGGCGCTTGAGTCAGGGAACTACGAGCAGTACTTC; D gene: .; clone size: few; V gene: TRBV5-1; J gene: TRBJ2-7
CDR3 protein: CASSEASGGWETQYF; CDR3 DNA: TGTGCCAGCAGTGAAGCTAGCGGGGGATGGGAGACCCAGTACTTC; D gene: TRBD2; clone size: .; V gene: TRBV6-1; J gene: TRBJ2-5
CDR3 protein: CASSWGAGSSYNEQFF; CDR3 DNA: TGTGCCAGCAGCTGGGGGGCAGGGAGCTCCTACAATGAGCAGTTCTTC; D gene: .; clone size: .; V gene: TRBV5-6; J gene: TRBJ2-1
CDR3 protein: CASSDGTGGRWPQHF; CDR3 DNA: TGCGCCAGCAGCGACGGGACAGGGGGCCGGTGGCCCCAGCATTTT; D gene: TRBD1; clone size: many; V gene: TRBV5-1; J gene: TRBJ1-5
CDR3 protein: CASTQGGQGGHEQYF; CDR3 DNA: TGTGCCAGCACCCAGGGTGGTCAGGGAGGGCACGAGCAGTACTTC; D gene: TRBD2; clone size: .; V gene: TRBV28; J gene: TRBJ2-7
CDR3 protein: CASSLVSGGLTEAFF; CDR3 DNA: TGCGCCAGCAGCTTGGTCTCGGGGGGCCTCACTGAAGCTTTCTTT; D gene: .; clone size: .; V gene: TRBV5-1; J gene: TRBJ1-1
CDR3 protein: CASSVFGQSTDTQYF; CDR3 DNA: TGTGCCAGCAGCGTATTCGGACAGAGCACAGATACGCAGTATTTT; D gene: .; clone size: few; V gene: TRBV9; J gene: TRBJ2-3
CDR3 protein: CASSFRTSGGASYNEQFF; CDR3 DNA: TGCGCCAGCAGCTTCAGGACTAGCGGGGGGGCTTCCTACAATGAGCAGTTCTTC; D gene: TRBD2; clone size: .; V gene: TRBV5-1; J gene: TRBJ2-1
CDR3 protein: CASSYLAGGPGGELFF; CDR3 DNA: TGTGCCAGCAGTTATCTAGCGGGGGGGCCTGGCGGGGAGCTGTTTTTT; D gene: TRBD2; clone size: .; V gene: TRBV6-5; J gene: TRBJ2-2
CDR3 protein: CASRSDRGSAGELFF; CDR3 DNA: TGTGCCAGCAGATCGGACAGGGGTAGCGCCGGGGAGCTGTTTTTT; D gene: TRBD1; clone size: .; V gene: TRBV2; J gene: TRBJ2-2
CDR3 protein: CASSQIGQGAHEQYF; CDR3 DNA: TGCGCCAGCAGCCAAATAGGACAGGGGGCTCACGAGCAGTACTTC; D gene: TRBD1; clone size: few; V gene: TRBV4-1; J gene: TRBJ2-7
CDR3 protein: CASSVDSAGGLEQYF; CDR3 DNA: TGTGCCAGCAGCGTAGATTCCGCGGGAGGTCTCGAGCAGTACTTC; D gene: TRBD2; clone size: few; V gene: TRBV9; J gene: TRBJ2-7
CDR3 protein: CASFRGSRGGPTDTQYF; CDR3 DNA: TGTGCCAGCTTTCGCGGTTCGAGGGGGGGACCCACAGATACGCAGTATTTT; D gene: .; clone size: many; V gene: TRBV6-1; J gene: TRBJ2-3
CDR3 protein: CASRYTGTSYEQYF; CDR3 DNA: TGTGCCAGCAGATATACGGGGACTTCCTACGAGCAGTACTTC; D gene: .; clone size: few; V gene: TRBV7-2; J gene: TRBJ2-7